This TCR beta chain was sequenced for a study of T cells in Graves' hyperthyroidism and ophthalmopathy. Researchers amplified the TCR beta CDR3 regions from RNA transcripts. The HTBI primer set was used in a first-round RT-PCR of the TCR CDR3. TCRdb analysed the multiplex PCR reads with MiXCR anew, one entry per CDR3 protein. The sample includes 350,000 to 450,000 distinct CDR3 sequences, 17% seen only once; the top ten take almost 35%. Germline lookup yields CDR1 SEHNR and CDR2 FQNEAQ (reference sequence). J was trimmed by 3 bases and V by 5 bases; bases with no gene match: 13. The CDR3 has 16 residues. Subjects aged 18 to 65 presented with newly diagnosed hyperthyroidism of less than 2 months' duration.

Material for sequencing was blood. The chain is built from TRBV7-9 and TRBJ2-7; 7 nucleotides agree with TRBD2. The receptor comes from a young woman with Graves' hyperthyroidism that later progressed to Graves' ophthalmopathy. CDR3 nucleotide sequence: TGTGCCAGCAGCCCCCCCGCTAGCGGTTTTCACTACGAGCAGTACTTC. Residues: CASSPPASGFHYEQYF.